This entry features one T cell receptor (beta chain) sequence. The data are from a study of response to subunit inactivated influenza vaccine. The CDR3 consists of 13 residues. V trimming: 6 bases; J trimming: 5 bases; junction bases outside the gene matches: 6. The germline V gene has CDR1 DFQATT and CDR2 SNEGSKA (reference sequence). From the RT-PCR reads, TCRdb called clonotypes with MiXCR, one entry per CDR3 protein. The data contain a few hundred thousand distinct CDR3 sequences, more than 10% of them singletons. The V and J genes are TRBV20-1 and TRBJ2-5; 10 nucleotides agree with TRBD1. The receptor was derived from a man between 50 and 59 years old who received an inactivated influenza vaccine. Sample: non-naive T cells sorted from PBMCs, taken around 15 days before vaccination. In DNA form, the CDR3 reads TGCAGTGCGACCGGGACAGGGGAGGAGACCCAGTACTTC. Its protein product is CSATGTGEETQYF.